This is a list of T cell receptor beta chains from one sample in a study of T cell responses to AZD1222 COVID-19 vaccine. Clones were read by immunoSEQ multiplex PCR, and TCRdb kept only the in-frame ones, dropping some. Counted here are around 95,000 clones, roughly 86% occurring once; the ten biggest clones make up roughly 4.2%. Sequenced material: peripheral blood, taken on day 0 of MenACWY control vaccination. These receptors were taken from an adult in good health. The CDR3 runs from the conserved cysteine through the conserved F or W. D genes are given only for firm matches. Size is omitted from some rows. Given values are once, few, many or a class for expanded clones.

TRBJ2-5 | - | TRBV19 | - | CASTPDSSRPETQYF | TGTGCCAGTACCCCCGACAGTTCCCGGCCCGAGACCCAGTACTTC
TRBJ2-5 | - | TRBV5-1 | TRBD1 | CASSSTGQGWYQETQYF | TGCGCCAGCAGCTCTACCGGACAGGGGTGGTACCAAGAGACCCAGTACTTC
TRBJ1-5 | - | TRBV28 | - | CASSTPTQNQPQHF | TGTGCCAGCAGTACCCCGACCCAAAATCAGCCCCAGCATTTT
TRBJ2-3 | - | TRBV19 | - | CASGLEGGSGTDTQYF | TGTGCCAGTGGCTTGGAAGGAGGCTCGGGGACAGATACGCAGTATTTT
TRBJ1-5 | - | TRBV21-1 | - | CASILGGPQPQHF | TGTGCCAGCATCCTGGGGGGTCCCCAGCCCCAGCATTTT
TRBJ2-1 | - | TRBV7-2 | TRBD2 | CASSPNSLAVYNEQFF | TGTGCCAGCAGCCCCAACTCCCTAGCGGTTTACAATGAGCAGTTCTTC
TRBJ2-5 | - | TRBV6-6 | TRBD2 | CASSYSGTSGETQYF | TGTGCCAGCAGTTACTCTGGGACTAGCGGAGAGACCCAGTACTTC
TRBJ1-4 | - | TRBV9 | TRBD1 | CASSVRGAGGKLFF | TGTGCCAGCAGCGTAAGGGGCGCAGGGGGAAAACTGTTTTTT
TRBJ1-2 | few | TRBV28 | - | CASTASTLNYGYTF | TGTGCCAGCACCGCATCGACACTTAACTATGGCTACACCTTC
TRBJ2-2 | - | TRBV11-2 | - | CASSWTDRNTGELFF | TGTGCCAGCAGCTGGACGGACAGGAACACCGGGGAGCTGTTTTTT
TRBJ1-6 | - | TRBV10-1 | TRBD1 | CASSDRQGGAYNSPLHF | TGCGCCAGCAGTGACCGACAGGGTGGCGCCTATAATTCACCCCTCCACTTT
TRBJ2-3 | - | TRBV28 | - | CASSPPQGGTPDTQYF | TGTGCCAGCAGTCCCCCACAGGGGGGGACCCCAGATACGCAGTATTTT
TRBJ1-2 | - | TRBV5-1 | - | CASSFAGVEGYTF | TGCGCCAGCAGCTTTGCCGGGGTGGAGGGCTACACCTTC
TRBJ2-1 | few | TRBV5-1 | TRBD1 | CASSLVSGTGLYNEQFF | TGCGCCAGCAGCTTGGTGTCCGGGACAGGGCTATACAATGAGCAGTTCTTC
TRBJ1-2 | - | TRBV7-2 | - | CASSLMWGSGYGYTF | TGTGCCAGCAGCTTAATGTGGGGCTCGGGCTATGGCTACACCTTC
TRBJ2-5 | - | TRBV5-1 | TRBD1 | CASSPTGGRETQYF | TGCGCCAGCAGCCCGACAGGGGGCAGAGAGACCCAGTACTTC
TRBJ2-1 | - | TRBV24-1 | TRBD2 | CATSETGLAVSYNEQFF | TGTGCCACCAGTGAGACCGGACTAGCGGTATCCTACAATGAGCAGTTCTTC
TRBJ1-2 | few | TRBV2 | - | CASSERYGYTF | TGTGCCAGCAGTGAGAGGTATGGCTACACCTTC
TRBJ2-3 | once | TRBV18 | - | CASSIQGSRTDTQYF | TGTGCCAGCTCAATCCAGGGGTCCCGCACAGATACGCAGTATTTT
TRBJ2-1 | - | TRBV11-2 | - | CASSLSSGEQFF | TGTGCCAGCAGCTTGTCCAGCGGTGAGCAGTTCTTC
TRBJ1-6 | - | TRBV5-1 | - | CASSLEAGASSPLHF | TGCGCCAGCAGCTTGGAAGCGGGTGCCAGTTCACCCCTCCACTTT
TRBJ2-3 | - | TRBV5-4 | - | CASSRWVTDTQYF | TGTGCCAGCAGCCGGTGGGTCACAGATACGCAGTATTTT
TRBJ1-6 | - | TRBV5-1 | - | CASSLAGTTYNSPLHF | TGCGCCAGCAGCTTGGCCGGGACAACCTATAATTCACCCCTCCACTTT
TRBJ2-1 | - | TRBV9 | TRBD2 | CASSSAPLAGRIYNEQFF | TGTGCCAGCAGCTCCGCCCCACTAGCGGGACGGATTTACAATGAGCAGTTCTTC
TRBJ2-3 | - | TRBV5-1 | TRBD2 | CASSSSSGSGTDTQYF | TGCGCCAGCAGCTCGTCTAGCGGAAGTGGAACAGATACGCAGTATTTT
TRBJ1-1 | - | TRBV3-1/TRBV3-2 | - | CASSQRYTEAFF | TGTGCCAGCAGCCAACGATACACTGAAGCTTTCTTT
TRBJ1-1 | - | TRBV7-9 | - | CASSLDVRDTEAFF | TGTGCCAGCAGCTTAGATGTCCGGGACACTGAAGCTTTCTTT
TRBJ2-7 | - | TRBV7-6 | - | CASSRWGEGASYEQYF | TGTGCCAGCAGCCGATGGGGGGAGGGGGCCTCCTACGAGCAGTACTTC
TRBJ2-7 | - | TRBV5-1 | - | CASSLLEGRTYEQYF | TGCGCCAGCAGCTTATTGGAGGGCAGGACCTACGAGCAGTACTTC
TRBJ1-2 | few | TRBV6-5 | - | CASSPSSGGSGYTF | TGTGCCAGCAGTCCTAGTTCGGGGGGTAGTGGCTACACCTTC
TRBJ1-2 | - | TRBV28 | TRBD1 | CASTKGATGYGYTF | TGTGCCAGCACGAAGGGGGCAACGGGCTATGGCTACACCTTC
TRBJ2-7 | - | TRBV7-8 | TRBD2 | CASSPIGLAHEQYF | TGTGCCAGCAGCCCGATCGGACTAGCGCACGAGCAGTACTTC
TRBJ1-1 | - | TRBV2 | - | CASEAELDTEAFF | TGTGCCAGCGAGGCGGAGCTAGACACTGAAGCTTTCTTT
TRBJ2-6 | - | TRBV19 | - | CASSIGTGANVLTF | TGTGCCAGTAGTATCGGGACCGGGGCCAACGTCCTGACTTTC
TRBJ2-2 | few | TRBV4-3 | TRBD1 | CASSQDQLDRGTGELFF | TGCGCCAGCAGCCAAGATCAATTGGACAGGGGCACCGGGGAGCTGTTTTTT
TRBJ1-1 | few | TRBV6-5 | - | CASSPDIWNTEAFF | TGTGCCAGCAGCCCGGACATCTGGAACACTGAAGCTTTCTTT
TRBJ1-1 | few | TRBV4-1 | - | CASSYTMNTEAFF | TGCGCCAGCAGCTACACGATGAACACTGAAGCTTTCTTT
TRBJ1-2 | - | TRBV2 | - | CASSEGYLELAYGYTF | TGTGCCAGCAGTGAAGGTTACCTGGAGTTGGCCTATGGCTACACCTTC
TRBJ1-1 | - | TRBV7-2 | TRBD1 | CASSLYPTGTGTEAFF | TGTGCCAGCAGCTTATATCCTACCGGGACAGGGACTGAAGCTTTCTTT
TRBJ1-3 | - | TRBV29-1 | - | CSVAGTVSGNTIYF | TGCAGCGTTGCCGGGACGGTCTCTGGAAACACCATATATTTT
TRBJ2-6 | - | TRBV2 | - | CASSRDANSGANVLTF | TGTGCCAGCAGCCGGGACGCTAACTCTGGGGCCAACGTCCTGACTTTC
TRBJ2-1 | - | TRBV27 | - | CASKEGIDGLPQFF | TGTGCCAGCAAGGAGGGGATCGACGGACTCCCCCAGTTCTTC
TRBJ2-1 | - | TRBV4-3 | - | CASSQGLTGGRYEQFF | TGCGCCAGCAGCCAAGGATTAACTGGTGGGCGGTATGAGCAGTTCTTC
TRBJ2-3 | - | TRBV13 | - | CASSLNTGIGTDTQYF | TGTGCCAGCAGCTTAAATACAGGGATAGGTACAGATACGCAGTATTTT